This T cell receptor (beta chain) was found in a study of cytomegalovirus exposure and HLA in healthy donors. Study overall: Genetic ancestry analysis placed approximately 79% of the roughly 400 donors that were genotyped in the Caucasian-associated cluster. Broader study findings: Both high specificity and high sensitivity reportedly marked the classifier's diagnosis of cytomegalovirus status.

13 Jbeta primers and 60 Vbeta primers were used for the PCR. TCRdb keeps only in-frame clones here, not all; method: immunoSEQ multiplex PCR. Of under 200,000 clones listed, 70% to 85% are singletons. Comments on this clone: The target antigen is unknown.

The ends lost 6 bases at V and 4 bases at J; junction bases unmatched: 4. Germline lookup yields CDR1 MNHEY and CDR2 SVGAGI. The CDR3 has 13 amino acids. This chain joins TRBV6-5 and TRBJ2-5, with 8 bases lining up with TRBD2. The source of this sequence is a young woman in good health and CMV-seropositive. Sequences were obtained from PBMCs. DNA for the CDR3: TGTGCCAGCAGGGGCGGGAGGAGAGAGACCCAGTACTTC. As protein: CASRGGRRETQYF.